This T cell receptor (beta chain) originates from a study of OX40 agonist ivuxolimab in advanced cancers. Germline assignment: CDR1 SGHAT and CDR2 FQNNGV. V shed 0 bases and J 6 bases; nucleotides not matched to a gene: 17. The CDR3 totals 19 residues. Measured with immunoSEQ multiplex PCR; TCRdb has only the in-frame clones, and not every one. The repertoire holds 60,000 or so clones, with roughly 85% as singletons. The sequence derives from an adult with an advanced solid tumor such as melanoma, head and neck, liver or kidney cancer. This sequence joins TRBV11-2 and TRBJ2-7; the match to TRBD1 covers 10 bases. The sequences come from CD4+ or CD8+ T cells sorted from blood, collected in a trial of the OX40 agonist ivuxolimab. DNA for the CDR3: TGTGCCAGCAGCTTAGATCTGGGACAGGGGCTACGCCGTCGGTTCGAGCAGTACTTC. It specifies CASSLDLGQGLRRRFEQYF.